A single sample is the source of the 25 T cell receptor beta chains below, sequenced in a study of identical twins. One entry per CDR3 protein results from TCRdb running MiXCR on the 5' RACE reads. The sample lists 450,000 to 650,000 distinct CDR3 sequences, around a tenth seen once, with roughly 3% in the top ten. A further study also used this sample, focusing on yellow fever vaccine responses in identical twins.

Sequencing was done on a sample of PBMCs. All receptors derive from a woman under 30 in good health.

The rearrangement uses TRBV28 and TRBJ2-3, with 11 positions matching TRBD2. Germline V gene lookup returns CDR1 MDHEN and CDR2 SYDVKM. The junction had 7 bases not matched to a gene; V was cut back by 6 bases and J by 2 bases. This CDR3 contains 16 residues. CDR3 nucleotides: TGTGCCAGCAGCCGAAGACTAGCGGGACACACAGATACGCAGTATTTT. Its translation is CASSRRLAGHTDTQYF.

Only a few counts were recorded for this clonotype. The chain carries TRBV29-1 and TRBJ2-7; D is ambiguous. The germline V gene encodes CDR1 SQVTM and CDR2 ANQGSEA. The V gene lost 8 bases and the J gene lost 1 base, with 15 bases spanning the gap. CDR3 length: 13 amino acids. In DNA, the CDR3 is TGCAGCATAAGTAGACCGGGTTCCTACGAGCAGTACTTC. Its translation: CSISRPGSYEQYF.

This clonotype has a handful of counts. This rearrangement joins TRBV5-1 to TRBJ1-1; D not certain. V was trimmed by 6 bases and J by 2 bases, leaving 11 bases between them. CDR3 length equals 13 residues. Germline V gives CDR1 SGHRS, CDR2 YFSETQ. The CDR3 bases are TGCGCCAGCAATTCGGCAGGCAACACTGAAGCTTTCTTT. The encoded protein is CASNSAGNTEAFF.

The gene calls are TRBV7-8 and TRBJ1-6; 7 positions match TRBD1. The junction had 8 bases not matched to a gene; V was cut back by 5 bases and J by 4 bases. The CDR3 length is 16 residues. Germline V lookup: CDR1 SGHVS, CDR2 FQNEAQ. CDR3: CASSGQRGPYNSPLHF. The CDR3 DNA reads TGTGCCAGCAGCGGACAGAGGGGGCCTTATAATTCACCCCTCCACTTT.

The table lists this clonotype with many counts. The chain recombines TRBV3-1 with TRBJ1-1, with D maybe TRBD1 (5 bases). This CDR3 is built from 19 residues. Trimming left V 0 bases short and J 0 bases short, with 20 bases between. Germline values: CDR1 LGHDT, CDR2 YNNKEL (reference sequence). The CDR3 spells CASSQDEVVQTGLNTEAFF. The CDR3 region has the DNA TGTGCCAGCAGCCAAGATGAGGTCGTTCAAACAGGCTTGAACACTGAAGCTTTCTTT.

The rearrangement uses TRBV15 and TRBJ2-7; D not resolved. The CDR3 has 15 amino acids. V lost 0 bases and J lost 1, with 10 bases in between. Per germline, CDR1 LNHNV and CDR2 YYDKDF (reference sequence). CDR3 in amino acids: CATSRDPSLSYEQYF. DNA for the CDR3: TGTGCCACCAGCAGAGATCCCTCATTATCCTACGAGCAGTACTTC.

The table lists this clonotype with many counts. The chain links TRBV2 to TRBJ2-1; 8 bases map to TRBD2. V shed 5 bases, J shed 7 bases, and the junction held 13 bases outside the gene matches. Per the germline V gene, CDR1 is SNHLY and CDR2 is FYNNEI. The CDR3 has 16 amino acids. The CDR3 spells CASSQIAGWGGNEQFF. Written as DNA, the CDR3 is TGTGCCAGCAGTCAAATAGCGGGATGGGGCGGAAATGAGCAGTTCTTC.

In its sample, this clonotype was seen many times. The chain carries TRBV5-1 and TRBJ2-2; 9 bases fit TRBD1. Trimming at V came to 4 bases and at J to 3 bases, leaving 4 bases not matched to a gene. The CDR3 has 15 residues. Germline values: CDR1 SGHRS, CDR2 YFSETQ. The CDR3 coding sequence is TGCGCCAGCAGCCGGGACAGGGCCCACACCGGGGAGCTGTTTTTT. Its translation is CASSRDRAHTGELFF.

This clonotype was seen a few times. CDR3 coding DNA: TGTGCCAGCAAGAGGTCGAACACTGAAGCTTTCTTT. Protein product: CASKRSNTEAFF. The chain links TRBV6-2 or TRBV6-3 to TRBJ1-1, with D uncertain. CDR3 length: 12 amino acids. In germline, CDR1 is MNHEY, CDR2 SVGEGT. V lost 7 bases, J lost 1 base, and 7 bases lay in between.

This clonotype showed up just a few times. A junction boundary mismatches the germline segment, possibly from a read error. The gene calls are TRBV7-3 and TRBJ2-6; 7 nucleotides match TRBD2. Germline CDR1 and CDR2: SGHTA and FQGTGA. The CDR3 has 20 residues. In nucleotides, the CDR3 is TGTGCCAGCAGCGTAACTACGTCCCGGGAGGAAAGCTCTGGGGCCAACGTCCTGACTTTC. Its translation is CASSVTTSREESSGANVLTF.

This clonotype was picked up many times. V usage is TRBV9 and J usage is TRBJ2-3, with 8 bases aligning to TRBD1. Germline lookup yields CDR1 SGDLS and CDR2 YYNGEE. The V gene end was trimmed by 1 base and the J gene end by 1 base; junction bases not matched to a gene: 14. The CDR3 is 19 residues long. As DNA, the CDR3 is TGTGCCAGCAGCGTAAACCGACAGGGGAAGGCTGGGGGCACAGATACGCAGTATTTT. As protein: CASSVNRQGKAGGTDTQYF.

This clonotype appeared a few times. V and J are TRBV27 and TRBJ2-2; D may be TRBD1 (6 bases). V lost 5 bases to trimming and J lost 8 bases, with 15 bases between them. CDR3 length: 14 residues. Germline values: CDR1 MNHEY, CDR2 SMNVEV (reference sequence). CDR3 region: CASSRIQGPGELFF. The CDR3 region has the DNA TGTGCCAGCAGTCGCATCCAGGGGCCGGGGGAGCTGTTTTTT.

In this sample, this clonotype turned up many times. The chain recombines TRBV4-3 with TRBJ2-7, with a tentative D call TRBD2 (5 bases). With 1 base removed from V and 4 bases from J, the gap between germline ends came to 14 bases. CDR3 length equals 15 residues. CDR1 and CDR2 from the germline V gene are LGHNA and YSLEER. The CDR3 loop reads CASSQGGEGRYEQYF. DNA of the CDR3: TGCGCCAGCAGCCAAGGGGGTGAGGGCCGATACGAGCAGTACTTC.

This clonotype has a handful of counts. The genes are TRBV11-2 and TRBJ2-7; D may be TRBD1 or TRBD2 (5 bases each). Trimming took off 2 bases at V and 1 base at J, with 9 bases between the two ends. The length of the CDR3 is 14 residues. Germline loops: CDR1 SGHAT, CDR2 FQNNGV. Here the CDR3 DNA reads TGTGCCAGCAGCTTACCGGGACGATCCTACGAGCAGTACTTC. This codes for CASSLPGRSYEQYF.

This chain uses TRBV25-1 with TRBJ2-1; D not resolved. CDR3 size: 13 residues. CDR1 and CDR2 from the germline V gene are MGHDK and SYGVNS. V shed 1 base and J shed 10 bases, with 11 bases lying between them. Here the CDR3 reads CASSESYGREQFF. DNA for the CDR3: TGTGCCAGCAGTGAATCATACGGCCGGGAGCAGTTCTTC.

V and J are TRBV7-2 and TRBJ2-7; 14 bases match TRBD2. The CDR3 contains 16 residues. The trim removed 5 bases at V and 6 bases at J, leaving 9 bases unmatched. The germline CDR1 and CDR2 sequences are SGHTA and FQGNSA. As DNA, the CDR3 is TGTGCCAGCAGCAAGGGACTAGCGGGAGTCGTGGGCGAGCAGTACTTC. Encoded protein: CASSKGLAGVVGEQYF. Drawing the rest from reference TRBV7-2 and TRBJ2-7, the complete variable domain is GAGVSQSPSNKVTEKGKDVELRCDPISGHTALYWYRQSLGQGLEFLIYFQGNSAPDKSGLPSDRFSAERTGGSVSTLTIQRTQQEDSAVYLCASSKGLAGVVGEQYFGPGTRLTVT.

This clonotype was seen a handful of times. The rearrangement uses TRBV6-8 and TRBJ1-5; TRBD1 might be the D (6 bases). Germline V gene sequence: CDR1 MNHGY, CDR2 SAAAGT. Trimming removed 8 bases from V and 2 bases from J, with 13 bases in between. The CDR3 covers 14 residues. CDR3 amino acids: CASLGGACNQPQHF. The CDR3 nucleotides read TGTGCCAGCCTGGGGGGGGCGTGCAATCAGCCCCAGCATTTT.

The rearrangement links TRBV7-9 to TRBJ2-7; D could derive from TRBD1 or TRBD2 (5 bases each). Between the trimmed V and J ends, which lost 1 base and 2 bases, there was a span of 12 bases. Germline CDR1 reads SEHNR; CDR2 reads FQNEAQ (reference sequence). This CDR3 has 15 amino acids. The CDR3 DNA is TGTGCCAGCAGCTTAGTTCAGGGAGTCGCCTACGAGCAGTACTTC. Translated, it gives CASSLVQGVAYEQYF.

This chain uses TRBV10-3 with TRBJ2-3; 7 nucleotides line up with TRBD1. This CDR3 has 14 amino acids. Germline loops: CDR1 ENHRY, CDR2 SYGVKD. V shed 6 bases, J shed 1 base, and the junction held 4 bases outside the gene matches. For the CDR3, the DNA is TGTGCCATCAGGGCCGGGACAGGCACAGATACGCAGTATTTT. Encoded protein: CAIRAGTGTDTQYF.

The chain recombines TRBV20-1 with TRBJ2-3; no reliable D call. The length of the CDR3 is 12 residues. Germline loops: CDR1 DFQATT, CDR2 SNEGSKA (reference sequence). V lost 0 bases and J lost 8, with 9 bases in between. The CDR3 DNA reads TGCAGTGCTAGAGACGACAAGGGTACGCAGTATTTT. Protein sequence: CSARDDKGTQYF.

The rearrangement joins TRBV7-9 to TRBJ2-7; TRBD2 matches 8 bases. The CDR3 consists of 15 residues. From germline, CDR1 is SEHNR and CDR2 FQNEAQ (reference sequence). Germline trimming cut 5 bases from V and 6 bases from J; bases unmatched to any gene: 12. CDR3 region: CASSPFGLAGLEQYF. CDR3 bases: TGTGCCAGCAGCCCGTTTGGGCTAGCGGGCCTCGAGCAGTACTTC.

V and J are TRBV18 and TRBJ2-5; no clear D gene. CDR1 and CDR2 from the germline V gene are KGHSH and LQKENI. Deletions cut 3 bases from V and 2 bases from J, with 16 bases between. This CDR3 region has 16 residues. CDR3 region: CASSPLARHPQETQYF. In DNA, the CDR3 is TGTGCCAGCTCACCTCTCGCCCGACACCCACAAGAGACCCAGTACTTC.

This clonotype was seen many times. The chain uses TRBV29-1 and TRBJ1-2, with 9 bases identical to TRBD1. This CDR3 has 14 residues. Germline lookup yields CDR1 SQVTM and CDR2 ANQGSEA. V dropped 4 bases and J dropped 7; count of bases not matched to a gene: 10. CDR3 sequence reads: CSVAQLQGAGGYTF. In DNA, the CDR3 is TGCAGCGTTGCACAACTACAGGGGGCGGGTGGCTACACCTTC.

There are many counts of this clonotype. This chain connects TRBV15 to TRBJ1-5; D remains unclear. The CDR3 length is 15 residues. Germline V CDR1 and CDR2: LNHNV, YYDKDF (reference sequence). V dropped 1 base and J dropped 4 bases, with 11 bases sitting between them. CDR3 residues: CATSRAGVGNQPQHF. CDR3 sequence (DNA): TGTGCCACCAGCAGAGCTGGGGTTGGGAATCAGCCCCAGCATTTT.

This clonotype showed up just a few times. The chain employs TRBV21-1 and TRBJ2-6. TRBV21-1 constitutes a pseudogene. This CDR3 region has 16 residues. The CDR3 nucleotides are TGTGCCAGCAGCAAAGCTACGTCCTCTGGGGCCAACGTCCTGACTTTC. Residues: CASSKATSSGANVLTF.